The 26 T cell receptor beta chains below come from one sample, sequenced in a study of tissue T cells after allogeneic stem cell transplantation. Data came from immunoSEQ multiplex PCR; TCRdb stores just in-frame clones and leaves some out. The top ten clones hold around 50% of a sample with several hundred clones, 59% of them seen once. The sequencing used liver tissue, collected at autopsy. All receptors come from a female patient aged 40-69 years with steroid-refractory graft-versus-host disease after an allogeneic stem cell transplant. Some T cells here may be from the graft donor.

CDR3: CASSQPPTRWDEQFF. CDR3 nucleotide sequence: TGTGCCAGCAGCCAACCTCCCACTAGATGGGATGAGCAGTTCTTC. The rearrangement joins TRBV4-2 to TRBJ2-1, with D possibly TRBD2 on 5 matching bases. The germline V gene has CDR1 LGHNA and CDR2 YNFKEQ. This CDR3 region has 15 residues. V dropped 2 bases and J dropped 8 bases, with 16 bases sitting between them.

This chain joins TRBV7-2 and TRBJ2-1; D remains unclear. This CDR3 is 15 amino acids long. Germline-derived CDR1 and CDR2 are SGHTA and FQGNSA. The V and J ends lost 3 bases and 2 bases respectively, with 11 bases between them. The CDR3 is CASSFQRSPYNEQFF. CDR3 DNA: TGTGCCAGCAGCTTTCAACGCTCCCCCTACAATGAGCAGTTCTTC.

The rearrangement links TRBV7-2 to TRBJ2-5; D is perhaps TRBD1 or TRBD2 (6 bases each). V was pared by 4 bases and J by 9 bases, with 12 bases between. Germline values: CDR1 SGHTA, CDR2 FQGNSA. The CDR3 consists of 12 residues. The CDR3 sequence is CASSSLRGAQYF. The CDR3 DNA sequence: TGTGCCAGCAGCTCCCTAAGGGGGGCCCAGTACTTC.

This rearrangement joins TRBV10-3 to TRBJ2-1, with TRBD2 identical over 9 bases. This CDR3 has 15 residues. CDR1 and CDR2 (germline): ENHRY, SYGVKD. V gave up 6 bases and J gave up 7 bases; unmatched junction bases: 10. CDR3 sequence: CAIRPRGGPMNEQFF. Here the CDR3 DNA reads TGTGCCATCAGGCCGCGGGGGGGGCCGATGAATGAGCAGTTCTTC.

The V gene is TRBV7-8, the J gene TRBJ1-3; TRBD1 might be the D (6 bases). The germline V gene encodes CDR1 SGHVS and CDR2 FQNEAQ. The CDR3 spans 15 residues. Trimming removed 5 bases from V and 0 bases from J, with 11 bases in between. CDR3 nucleotide sequence: TGTGCCAGCAGCCCCGGGACACTCTCTGGAAACACCATATATTTT. As protein: CASSPGTLSGNTIYF.

The chain carries TRBV4-2 and TRBJ1-4; TRBD1 matches at 7 bases. J gave up 7 bases and V 8 bases, and 7 bases lay outside the gene matches. Germline V gene lookup returns CDR1 LGHNA and CDR2 YNFKEQ. The CDR3 consists of 13 residues. CDR3 nucleotide sequence: TGTGCCAGCGGGCGACAGGGCCGTGAAAAACTGTTTTTT. Its translation is CASGRQGREKLFF.

The chain employs TRBV5-5 and TRBJ1-3; no clear D. From germline, CDR1 is SGHKS and CDR2 YYEKEE (reference sequence). Between the trimmed V and J ends, which lost 0 bases and 1 base, there was a span of 5 bases. The CDR3 sequence is 14 residues long. The CDR3, as DNA: TGTGCCAGCAGCTTGGCGGGGTCTGGAAACACCATATATTTT. This codes for CASSLAGSGNTIYF.

This clone was picked up a small number of times. V is TRBV5-1 and J is TRBJ1-5, with 11 bases lining up with TRBD1. The CDR3 spans 14 residues. Germline V gives CDR1 SGHRS, CDR2 YFSETQ. J lost 5 bases, V lost 3 bases, and 1 base had no gene match. CDR3 coding DNA: TGCGCCAGCAGCTGGACAGGGGGCGATCAGCCCCAGCATTTT. Encoded protein: CASSWTGGDQPQHF. Combining the CDR3 with reference TRBV5-1 and TRBJ1-5 gives the whole variable domain KAGVTQTPRYLIKTRGQQVTLSCSPISGHRSVSWYQQTPGQGLQFLFEYFSETQRNKGNFPGRFSGRQFSNSRSEMNVSTLELGDSALYLCASSWTGGDQPQHFGDGTRLSIL.

CDR3 in DNA: TGTGCCAGCAGCGAACAGGGGGCAACCACTGAAGCTTTCTTT. Amino acid sequence: CASSEQGATTEAFF. The rearrangement joins TRBV7-9 to TRBJ1-1; 9 positions agree with TRBD1. J lost 4 bases, V lost 5 bases, and 5 bases had no gene match. Germline V lookup: CDR1 SEHNR, CDR2 FQNEAQ (reference sequence). The CDR3 is made up of 14 amino acids.

The chain couples TRBV4-2 to TRBJ2-1; TRBD2 matches 14 bases. Unmatched junction bases numbered 4, after V lost 2 bases and J lost 7 bases. The CDR3 extends over 16 amino acids. Germline-derived CDR1 and CDR2 are LGHNA and YNFKEQ. The CDR3 DNA reads TGTGCCAGCAGCCAACGGACTAGCGGGGGGAGGAATGAGCAGTTCTTC. This translates into CASSQRTSGGRNEQFF.

This clone was observed a few times. The genes are TRBV6-2 or TRBV6-3 and TRBJ1-2; D is uncertain. The germline CDR1 and CDR2 sequences are MNHEY and SVGEGT. Between the trimmed V and J ends, which lost 4 bases and 3 bases, there was a span of 6 bases. The CDR3 consists of 12 residues. The chain's CDR3 is CASSLGHYGYTF. CDR3 in DNA: TGTGCCAGCAGTTTGGGCCACTATGGCTACACCTTC.

CDR3 bases: TGTGCCAGTAGTATAGGGGCAGACGGAAACACCATATATTTT. Translated, it gives CASSIGADGNTIYF. This chain links TRBV19 with TRBJ1-3; D is unresolved. The CDR3 is made up of 14 amino acids. Germline V lookup: CDR1 LNHDA, CDR2 SQIVND (reference sequence). Trimming removed 1 base at V and 4 bases at J, with 8 bases between.

V gene TRBV5-1 combines with J gene TRBJ2-7, with D possibly TRBD2 on 6 matching bases. V lost 4 bases and J lost 4, with 15 bases in between. Germline V gene data show CDR1 as SGHRS and CDR2 as YFSETQ. CDR3 length: 14 residues. CDR3: CASSRTGELYEQYF. CDR3 DNA: TGCGCCAGCAGCCGGACGGGGGAATTGTACGAGCAGTACTTC.

The chain couples TRBV5-4 to TRBJ1-2; the match to TRBD1 covers 7 bases. Germline V gives CDR1 SGHNT, CDR2 YYREEE (reference sequence). V shed 3 bases, J shed 4 bases, and the junction held 6 bases outside the gene matches. The CDR3 consists of 14 residues. DNA for the CDR3: TGTGCCAGCAGCTGGGACAGCCTTGGCTATGGCTACACCTTC. The encoded protein is CASSWDSLGYGYTF.

The rearrangement links TRBV10-3 to TRBJ2-3; 8 nucleotides line up with TRBD1. The germline V gene has CDR1 ENHRY and CDR2 SYGVKD. This CDR3 region has 15 residues. Trimming cost V 4 bases and J 3 bases; bases outside gene matches: 6. The CDR3 DNA follows: TGTGCCATCAGTGGAACAGGGGGTTTGACAGATACGCAGTATTTT. It yields the protein CAISGTGGLTDTQYF.

J is TRBJ2-7 and V is TRBV2; D is perhaps TRBD1 (6 bases). Trimming pared 4 bases from V and 4 bases from J, leaving 17 bases between. Germline V gene lookup returns CDR1 SNHLY and CDR2 FYNNEI. The CDR3 length is 15 residues. This CDR3 is CASSVPGTRLYEQYF. The CDR3 bases are TGTGCCAGCAGTGTACCCGGGACACGTTTATACGAGCAGTACTTC.

This sequence joins TRBV15 and TRBJ2-7; 13 bases match TRBD2. The CDR3 has 14 residues. V shed 6 bases, J shed 6 bases, and the junction held 5 bases outside the gene matches. Germline-derived CDR1 and CDR2 are LNHNV and YYDKDF (reference sequence). For the CDR3, the DNA is TGTGCCACCAGTAAACTAGCGGGAGGGAGCGAGCAGTACTTC. Protein product: CATSKLAGGSEQYF.

The chain is built from TRBV29-1 and TRBJ1-2; 8 bases line up with TRBD1. The CDR3 runs 12 residues. Unmatched junction bases numbered 6, after V lost 6 bases and J lost 6 bases. Germline assignment: CDR1 SQVTM and CDR2 ANQGSEA. The CDR3 protein is CSVRTGSNGYTF. CDR3 in DNA: TGCAGCGTCCGGACAGGGTCCAATGGCTACACCTTC.

CDR3 bases: TGTGCCAGCAGTTACAGCCAGGGTTCGAATCAGCCCCAGCATTTT. Its protein is CASSYSQGSNQPQHF. The V and J genes are TRBV6-5 and TRBJ1-5, with D perhaps matching TRBD1 (5 bases). Germline assignment: CDR1 MNHEY and CDR2 SVGAGI. V lost 2 bases and J 4 bases, leaving 12 bases between the germline ends. This CDR3 has 15 residues.

The rearrangement links TRBV6-4 to TRBJ2-6, with a weak D call TRBD2 (6 bases). The V gene's germline CDR1 is MRHNA and CDR2 SNTAGT. The CDR3 length is 16 residues. V lost 0 bases to trimming and J lost 1 base, with 7 bases between them. This CDR3 is CASSDSRGSGANVLTF. In DNA form, the CDR3 reads TGTGCCAGCAGTGACTCGCGGGGTTCTGGGGCCAACGTCCTGACTTTC.

The gene calls are TRBV7-9 and TRBJ2-7, with D unclear. The CDR3 totals 14 residues. The germline V and J ends were trimmed by 2 bases and 0 bases, with 8 bases remaining between them. In germline, CDR1 is SEHNR, CDR2 FQNEAQ (reference sequence). Here the CDR3 reads CASSLNPSSYEQYF. The CDR3 bases are TGTGCCAGCAGCTTAAACCCTAGCTCCTACGAGCAGTACTTC.

Only a few counts were recorded for this clone. V and J are TRBV27 and TRBJ2-7; 9 nucleotides agree with TRBD1. The CDR3 runs to 14 residues. CDR1 and CDR2 (germline): MNHEY, SMNVEV (reference sequence). J was trimmed by 3 bases and V by 5 bases; bases with no gene match: 5. The CDR3 sequence is CASSLRDRVYEQYF. DNA for the CDR3: TGTGCCAGCAGTCTCCGGGACAGGGTCTACGAGCAGTACTTC.

This clone has only a few counts. The chain couples TRBV5-1 to TRBJ2-7; tentatively, D is TRBD2 (5 bases). Trimming removed 3 bases from V and 3 bases from J, with 7 bases in between. There are 12 residues in the CDR3. Per the germline V gene, CDR1 is SGHRS and CDR2 is YFSETQ. The CDR3 bases are TGCGCCAGCAGCTCCCGGGGCTACGAGCAGTACTTC. It specifies CASSSRGYEQYF.

Concerning this clone: An end of the junction differs from the germline gene, which may be a read error. The chain's CDR3 is CTSSPGLAGAQFF. CDR3 coding DNA: TGTACCAGCAGTCCGGGACTAGCGGGGGCCCAGTTCTTC. The chain uses TRBV12-3 or TRBV12-4 and TRBJ2-1, with TRBD2 matching over 14 bases. This CDR3 is 13 amino acids long.

This chain links TRBV5-8 with TRBJ1-4; 10 bases align to TRBD1. This CDR3 is built from 16 residues. Germline CDR1 and CDR2: SGHTS and YDEGEE. The trim removed 4 bases at V and 4 bases at J, leaving 7 bases unmatched. In DNA form, the CDR3 reads TGTGCCAGCAGCCGTGACAGGGGGCGAGTTAATGAAAAACTGTTTTTT. Residues: CASSRDRGRVNEKLFF.

The chain uses TRBV5-4 and TRBJ2-1, with 16 bases identical to TRBD2. V was clipped by 4 bases and J by 2 bases; unmatched bases: 6. The germline V gene has CDR1 SGHNT and CDR2 YYREEE (reference sequence). The CDR3 covers 18 residues. Written as DNA, the CDR3 is TGTGCCAGCAGCCCACAGGGACTAGCGGGGGGGCCCTACAATGAGCAGTTCTTC. Its protein is CASSPQGLAGGPYNEQFF.